This T cell receptor (beta chain) was identified during a study of blood T cell repertoires in COVID-19. The wider study: The United States, Italy and Spain were the sources of the acute and convalescent COVID-19 samples.

In terms of age and location, participants ranged from roughly 18 to 90 years and lived in fewer than 30 US areas. The germline gives CDR1 MNHEY, CDR2 SVGAGI. V was pared by 5 bases and J by 5 bases, with 12 bases between. The CDR3 totals 13 residues. Methods used by the authors: Nucleated cell number was recorded as an estimate derived from reference gene primer amplification. Here immunoSEQ multiplex PCR was the method, and the copy in TCRdb shows in-frame clones only, minus some. V and J calls and clone size are given by that table; D and trimming were obtained from the DNA. The sample gives 85,000 to 130,000 clones, around 86% of which show up once; under 3.5% is in the top ten.

The specimen was PBMCs or T cells enriched from blood (not recorded which). The chain recombines TRBV6-5 with TRBJ1-1; D not resolved. This receptor was taken from a woman aged 45-59 years who had recovered from COVID-19. Here the CDR3 DNA reads TGTGCCAGCAGTCCGGGAGGGAGGACTGAAGCTTTCTTT. Translated, it gives CASSPGGRTEAFF.